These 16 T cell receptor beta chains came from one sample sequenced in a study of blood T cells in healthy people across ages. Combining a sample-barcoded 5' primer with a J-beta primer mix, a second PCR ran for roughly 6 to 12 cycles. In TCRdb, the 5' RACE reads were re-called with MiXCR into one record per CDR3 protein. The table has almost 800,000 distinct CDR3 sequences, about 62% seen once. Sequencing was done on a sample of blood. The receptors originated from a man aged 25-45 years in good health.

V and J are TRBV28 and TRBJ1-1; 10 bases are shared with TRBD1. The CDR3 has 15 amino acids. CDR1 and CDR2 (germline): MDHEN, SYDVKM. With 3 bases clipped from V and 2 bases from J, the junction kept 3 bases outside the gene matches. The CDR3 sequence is CASSLTGGHNTEAFF. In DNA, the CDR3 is TGTGCCAGCAGTTTGACAGGGGGCCACAACACTGAAGCTTTCTTT.

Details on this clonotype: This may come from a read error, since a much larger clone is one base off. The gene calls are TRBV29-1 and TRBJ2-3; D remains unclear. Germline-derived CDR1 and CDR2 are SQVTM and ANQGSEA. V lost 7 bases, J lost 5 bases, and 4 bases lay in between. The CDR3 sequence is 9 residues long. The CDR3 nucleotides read TGCAGCGCGGAAGATACGCAGTATTTT. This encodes CSAEDTQYF.

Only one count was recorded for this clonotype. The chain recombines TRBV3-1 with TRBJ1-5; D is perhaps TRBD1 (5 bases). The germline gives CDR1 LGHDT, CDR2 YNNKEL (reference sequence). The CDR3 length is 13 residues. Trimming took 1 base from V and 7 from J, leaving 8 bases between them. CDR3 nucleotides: TGTGCCAGCAGCCAAGGGGGCTGGCAGCCCCAGCATTTT. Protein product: CASSQGGWQPQHF. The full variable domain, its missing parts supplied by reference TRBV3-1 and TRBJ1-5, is DTAVSQTPKYLVTQMGNDKSIKCEQNLGHDTMYWYKQDSKKFLKIMFSYNNKELIINETVPNRFSPKSPDKAHLNLHINSLELGDSAVYFCASSQGGWQPQHFGDGTRLSIL.

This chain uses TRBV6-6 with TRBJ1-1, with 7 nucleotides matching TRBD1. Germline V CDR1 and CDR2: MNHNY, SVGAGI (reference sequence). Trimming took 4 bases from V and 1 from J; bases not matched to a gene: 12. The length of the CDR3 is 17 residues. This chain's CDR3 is CASSLRRTGPGNTEAFF. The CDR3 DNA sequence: TGTGCCAGCAGTTTGAGGCGGACAGGCCCGGGGAACACTGAAGCTTTCTTT.

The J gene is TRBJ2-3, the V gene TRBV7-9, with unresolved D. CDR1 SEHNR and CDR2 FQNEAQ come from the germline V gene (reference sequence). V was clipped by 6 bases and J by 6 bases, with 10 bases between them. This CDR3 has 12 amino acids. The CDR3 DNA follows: TGTGCCAGCAGGTCTAGGGCGGATACGCAGTATTTT. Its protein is CASRSRADTQYF.

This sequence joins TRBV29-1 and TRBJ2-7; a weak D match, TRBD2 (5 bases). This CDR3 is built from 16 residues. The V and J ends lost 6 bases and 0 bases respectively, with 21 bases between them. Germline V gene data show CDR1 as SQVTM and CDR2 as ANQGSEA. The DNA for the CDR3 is TGCAGCGTCCAGTTGGGCTCGGGCGGGTCCTCCTACGAGCAGTACTTC. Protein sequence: CSVQLGSGGSSYEQYF.

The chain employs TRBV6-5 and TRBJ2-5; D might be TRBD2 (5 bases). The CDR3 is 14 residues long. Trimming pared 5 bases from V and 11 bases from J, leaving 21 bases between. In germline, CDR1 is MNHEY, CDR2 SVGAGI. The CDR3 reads CASSENILLREQYF. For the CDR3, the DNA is TGTGCCAGCAGTGAAAATATACTATTAAGGGAGCAGTACTTC.

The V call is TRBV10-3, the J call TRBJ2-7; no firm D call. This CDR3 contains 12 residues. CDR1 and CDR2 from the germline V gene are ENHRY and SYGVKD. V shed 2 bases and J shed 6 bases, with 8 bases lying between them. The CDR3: CAISEPRSEQYF. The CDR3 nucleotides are TGTGCCATCAGTGAGCCCAGAAGCGAGCAGTACTTC.

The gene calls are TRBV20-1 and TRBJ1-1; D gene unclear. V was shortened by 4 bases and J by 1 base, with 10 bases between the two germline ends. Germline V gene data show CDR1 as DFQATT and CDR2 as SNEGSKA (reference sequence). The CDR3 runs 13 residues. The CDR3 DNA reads TGCAGTGCTAAAAGGACGGGGAACACTGAAGCTTTCTTT. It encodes CSAKRTGNTEAFF.

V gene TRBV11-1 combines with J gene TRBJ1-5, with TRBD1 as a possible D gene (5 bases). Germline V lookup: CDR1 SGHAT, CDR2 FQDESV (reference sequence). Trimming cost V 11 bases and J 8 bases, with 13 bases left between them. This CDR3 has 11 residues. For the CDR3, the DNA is TGTGCCCGTGGGGGGTTGAAGCCCCAGCATTTT. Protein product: CARGGLKPQHF.

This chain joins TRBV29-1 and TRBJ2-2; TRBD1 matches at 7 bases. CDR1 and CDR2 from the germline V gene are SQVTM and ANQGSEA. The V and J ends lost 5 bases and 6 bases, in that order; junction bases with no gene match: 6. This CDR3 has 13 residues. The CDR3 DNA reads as TGCAGCGTTCAACAGGGGTCGGCCGGGGAGCTGTTTTTT. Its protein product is CSVQQGSAGELFF.

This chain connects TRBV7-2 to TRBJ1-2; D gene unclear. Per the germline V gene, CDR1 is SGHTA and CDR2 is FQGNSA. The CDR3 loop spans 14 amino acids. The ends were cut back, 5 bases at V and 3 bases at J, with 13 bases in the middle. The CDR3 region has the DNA TGTGCCAGCAGCCTAACCTTTAGTTACTATGGCTACACCTTC. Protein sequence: CASSLTFSYYGYTF.

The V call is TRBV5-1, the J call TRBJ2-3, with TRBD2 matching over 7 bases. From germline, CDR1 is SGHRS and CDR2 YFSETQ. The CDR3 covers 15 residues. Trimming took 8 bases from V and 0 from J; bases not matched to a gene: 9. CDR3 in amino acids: CASAVGLHSTDTQYF. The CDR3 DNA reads TGCGCCAGTGCCGTGGGACTACATAGCACAGATACGCAGTATTTT.

The CDR3 bases are TGTGCCAGCAGTTACTCCCGGGACGGAAATGAAAAACTGTTTTTT. It encodes CASSYSRDGNEKLFF. This chain uses TRBV6-6 with TRBJ1-4; D is perhaps TRBD1 (5 bases). V shed 0 bases and J shed 5 bases, with 10 bases lying between them. The CDR3 is made up of 15 amino acids. Germline CDR1 reads MNHNY; CDR2 reads SVGAGI (reference sequence).

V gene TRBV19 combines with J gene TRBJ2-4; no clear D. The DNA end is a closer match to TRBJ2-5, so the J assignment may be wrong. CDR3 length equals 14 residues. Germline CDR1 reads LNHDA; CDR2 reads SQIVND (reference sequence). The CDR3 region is CASSTPGLQETQYF. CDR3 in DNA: TGTGCCAGTAGTACGCCGGGCCTCCAAGAGACCCAGTACTTC.

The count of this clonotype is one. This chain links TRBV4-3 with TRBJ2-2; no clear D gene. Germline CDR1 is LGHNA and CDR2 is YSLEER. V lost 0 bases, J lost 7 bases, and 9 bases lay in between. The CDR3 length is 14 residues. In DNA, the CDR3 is TGCGCCAGCAGCCAAGACCCCATGAGCGGGGAGCTGTTTTTT. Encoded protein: CASSQDPMSGELFF.